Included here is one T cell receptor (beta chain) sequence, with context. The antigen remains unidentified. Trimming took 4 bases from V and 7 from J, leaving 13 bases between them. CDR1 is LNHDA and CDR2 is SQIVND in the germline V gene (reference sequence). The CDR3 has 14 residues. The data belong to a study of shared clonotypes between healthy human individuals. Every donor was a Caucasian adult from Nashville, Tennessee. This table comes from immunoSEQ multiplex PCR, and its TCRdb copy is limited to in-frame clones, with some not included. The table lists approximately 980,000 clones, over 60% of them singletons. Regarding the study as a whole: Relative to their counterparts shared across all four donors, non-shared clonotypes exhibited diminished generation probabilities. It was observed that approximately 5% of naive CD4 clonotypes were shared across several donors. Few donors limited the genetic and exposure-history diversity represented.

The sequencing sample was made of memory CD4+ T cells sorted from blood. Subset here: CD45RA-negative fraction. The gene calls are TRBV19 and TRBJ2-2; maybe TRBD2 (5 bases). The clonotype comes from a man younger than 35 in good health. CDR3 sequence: CASSTVRGIGELFF. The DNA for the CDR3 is TGTGCCAGTAGTACAGTCCGAGGGATCGGGGAGCTGTTTTTT.